This TCR beta chain was sequenced for a study of shared clonotypes between healthy human individuals. At the level of the study: There were three CD4 naive, three CD4 memory, two CD8 naive and one CD8 memory plates per donor.

The repertoire was sequenced with immunoSEQ multiplex PCR; TCRdb's copy has only in-frame clones and lacks some. The sample has around 1,900,000 clones, about 93% seen once. Germline CDR1 is SGHDT and CDR2 is YYEEEE. The CDR3 runs 13 residues. The junction had 7 bases not matched to a gene; V was cut back by 6 bases and J by 4 bases. This clone showed up just once. Its target is unknown. Study-level findings and limits: Generation of non-shared clonotypes was less probable than generation of clonotypes shared by all four donors. Shared across a few donors were around 5% of the naive CD4 clonotypes. The authors expected sequencing depth to affect clonotype sharing among donors.

Selected positively for CCR7 and CD45RO-negative, naive CD8 cells excluded terminally differentiated effector memory CD45RA+ cells. This sequence was found in a young man in good health. Some clones in this sample may be carry-over from other donors' samples. The chain employs TRBV5-6 and TRBJ2-7; 7 bases map to TRBD1. The sequenced material came from naive CD8+ T cells from PBMCs. DNA of the CDR3: TGTGCCAGCAACCGGGACAGATTTTACGAGCAGTACTTC. It translates to CASNRDRFYEQYF. Full variable domain (outside the CDR3, taken from reference TRBV5-6 and TRBJ2-7): DAGVTQSPTHLIKTRGQQVTLRCSPKSGHDTVSWYQQALGQGPQFIFQYYEEEERQRGNFPDRFSGHQFPNYSSELNVNALLLGDSALYLCASNRDRFYEQYFGPGTRLTVT.